The 8 T cell receptor beta chains below were found in one sample sequenced in a study of a mutant IDH1 vaccine in newly diagnosed glioma. Sequencing used immunoSEQ multiplex PCR; TCRdb keeps in-frame clones, though not all of them. The table has some 68,000 clones, 60% to 85% seen once. Described time point: baseline, week 1 (first vaccination visit). Treatment indicated: pre-vaccination baseline after standard-of-care therapy. Sequences were derived from PBMCs, sampled from a glioma patient treated with radiotherapy, temozolomide or both. The receptors were gathered from a man aged 50-59 years with glioma.

The chain joins TRBV10-3 to TRBJ2-1; 8 nucleotides align to TRBD1. The CDR3 extends over 16 amino acids. Germline loops: CDR1 ENHRY, CDR2 SYGVKD. J was trimmed by 5 bases and V by 5 bases; bases with no gene match: 11. The CDR3 DNA is TGTGCCATCAGTACCCCGGGACAGGCAGGGAACAATGAGCAGTTCTTC. Translating it yields CAISTPGQAGNNEQFF.

In this sample, this clone turned up a few times. The chain employs TRBV19 and TRBJ1-1; the match to TRBD1 covers 7 bases. The V segment lost 7 bases and the J segment 4 bases; nucleotides outside the gene matches: 3. The CDR3 runs to 12 residues. Germline-derived CDR1 and CDR2 are LNHDA and SQIVND (reference sequence). The CDR3 DNA follows: TGTGCCAGTAAAGCAGGGGGCACTGAAGCTTTCTTT. Translation gives CASKAGGTEAFF.

The chain carries TRBV7-9 and TRBJ1-4; D is ambiguous. The germline V and J ends were trimmed by 2 bases and 4 bases, with 11 bases remaining between them. Germline V lookup: CDR1 SEHNR, CDR2 FQNEAQ (reference sequence). The CDR3 runs 15 residues. The CDR3 DNA sequence: TGTGCCAGCAGCTTATCGGCGGCCGGTAATGAAAAACTGTTTTTT. This encodes CASSLSAAGNEKLFF. Using reference TRBV7-9 and TRBJ1-4 for the parts outside the CDR3, the full variable domain is DTGVSQNPRHKITKRGQNVTFRCDPISEHNRLYWYRQTLGQGPEFLTYFQNEAQLEKSRLLSDRFSAERPKGSFSTLEIQRTEQGDSAMYLCASSLSAAGNEKLFFGSGTQLSVL.

The chain has TRBV5-1 and TRBJ1-4, with TRBD1 identical over 9 bases. The CDR3 is 14 residues long. The V gene's germline CDR1 is SGHRS and CDR2 YFSETQ. V was pared by 4 bases and J by 8 bases, with 6 bases of the junction left unmatched. The CDR3 DNA follows: TGCGCCAGCAGCACCGGACAGGGGAGGGAAAAACTGTTTTTT. Translation: CASSTGQGREKLFF.

The chain carries TRBV29-1 and TRBJ1-5; 7 bases match TRBD1. Germline V lookup: CDR1 SQVTM, CDR2 ANQGSEA. The CDR3 has 15 residues. The V and J ends lost 4 bases and 7 bases, in that order; junction bases with no gene match: 13. The CDR3 region has the DNA TGCAGCGTTGCGACAGGGACGGGTATCGGGCAGCCCCAGCATTTT. Translated, it gives CSVATGTGIGQPQHF.

V gene TRBV7-9 combines with J gene TRBJ1-2; weak D call: TRBD1 (5 bases). The CDR3 runs to 16 residues. The V gene lost 3 bases and the J gene lost 8 bases, with 22 bases spanning the gap. CDR1 is SEHNR and CDR2 is FQNEAQ in the germline V gene (reference sequence). CDR3 sequence (DNA): TGTGCCAGCAGCTTTTCCGCCCTCGGGACCAAGGGAGGCTACACCTTC. Translated, it gives CASSFSALGTKGGYTF.

V and J are TRBV27 and TRBJ2-3; D possibly corresponds to TRBD2 (6 bases). V was clipped by 7 bases and J by 0 bases, with 17 bases between them. The germline V gene encodes CDR1 MNHEY and CDR2 SMNVEV (reference sequence). CDR3 size: 16 residues. The CDR3 region is CASTSLIGTSTDTQYF. CDR3 DNA sequence: TGTGCCAGCACCTCCTTGATAGGGACTAGCACAGATACGCAGTATTTT.

The rearrangement joins TRBV2 to TRBJ2-5, with D perhaps TRBD2 (5 bases). The CDR3 spans 14 residues. The V and J ends lost 7 bases and 1 base respectively, with 13 bases between them. Germline CDR1 SNHLY, CDR2 FYNNEI. CDR3 protein: CASTELDRQETQYF. In DNA form, the CDR3 reads TGTGCCAGCACCGAACTAGATCGCCAAGAGACCCAGTACTTC.